This T cell receptor beta chain derives from a study of shared clonotypes between healthy human individuals. Overall study findings and caveats: Naive CD4 clonotypes were shared across a few donors at roughly 5%. Researchers sampled only blood; tissue repertoires likely differ. Relative to their counterparts shared across all four donors, non-shared clonotypes exhibited diminished generation probabilities.

Produced via immunoSEQ multiplex PCR; TCRdb's table is partial and in-frame only. The table includes 1,500,000 or so clones, roughly 96% detected once. Points on this clone: The antigen is undetermined.

Sequencing was performed on naive CD4+ T cells sorted from blood. Subset here: CD45RA+ positively selected. The receptor comes from a young man in good health.

CDR3: CASSLSGGTYETQYF. In nucleotides, the CDR3 is TGTGCCAGCAGTTTATCTGGGGGGACCTACGAAACGCAGTACTTC. This chain connects TRBV27 to TRBJ2-7; D may be TRBD2 (6 bases). Germline V CDR1 and CDR2: MNHEY, SMNVEV (reference sequence). CDR3 length equals 15 residues. Deletions cut 0 bases from V and 9 bases from J, with 18 bases between.